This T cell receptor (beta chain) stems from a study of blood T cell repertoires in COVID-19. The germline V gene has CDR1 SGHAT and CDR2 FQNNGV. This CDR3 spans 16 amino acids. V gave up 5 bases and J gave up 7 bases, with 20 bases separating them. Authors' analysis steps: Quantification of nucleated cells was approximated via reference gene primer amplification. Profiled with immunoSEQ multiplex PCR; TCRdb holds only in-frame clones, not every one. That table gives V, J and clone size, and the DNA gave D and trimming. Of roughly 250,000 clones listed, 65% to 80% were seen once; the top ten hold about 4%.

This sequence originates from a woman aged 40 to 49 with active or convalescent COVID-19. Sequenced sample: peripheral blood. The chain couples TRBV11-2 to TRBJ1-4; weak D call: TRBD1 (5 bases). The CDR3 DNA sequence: TGTGCCAGCAGCGAGCGACAGCAGTTCATCGCTGAAAAACTGTTTTTT. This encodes CASSERQQFIAEKLFF.